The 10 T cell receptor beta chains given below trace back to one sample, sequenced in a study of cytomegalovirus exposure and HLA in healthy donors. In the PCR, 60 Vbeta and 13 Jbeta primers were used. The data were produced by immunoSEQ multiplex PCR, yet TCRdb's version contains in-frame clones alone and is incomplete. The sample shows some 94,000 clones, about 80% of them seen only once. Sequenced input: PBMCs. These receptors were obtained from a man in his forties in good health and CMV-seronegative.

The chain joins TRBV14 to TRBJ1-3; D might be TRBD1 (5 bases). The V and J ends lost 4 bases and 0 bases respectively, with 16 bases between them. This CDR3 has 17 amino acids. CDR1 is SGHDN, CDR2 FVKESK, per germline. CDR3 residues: CASSPLRARGSGNTIYF. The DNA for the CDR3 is TGTGCCAGCAGCCCCCTCAGGGCAAGGGGCTCTGGAAACACCATATATTTT.

CDR3 DNA sequence: TGTGCCAGCAGTTACGGGACAGGGTCTTTCACAGATACGCAGTATTTT. Translated: CASSYGTGSFTDTQYF. This chain links TRBV6-6 with TRBJ2-3; TRBD1 matches at 9 bases. The V gene's germline CDR1 is MNHNY and CDR2 SVGAGI (reference sequence). J gave up 2 bases and V 2 bases, and 5 bases lay outside the gene matches. This CDR3 region has 16 residues.

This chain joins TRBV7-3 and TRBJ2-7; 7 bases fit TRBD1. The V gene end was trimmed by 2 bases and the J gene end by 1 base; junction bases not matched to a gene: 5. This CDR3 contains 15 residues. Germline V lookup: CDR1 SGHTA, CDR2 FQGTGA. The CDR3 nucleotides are TGTGCCAGCAGCTTACGCACAGGGGATTCCTACGAGCAGTACTTC. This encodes CASSLRTGDSYEQYF. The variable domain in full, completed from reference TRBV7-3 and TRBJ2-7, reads GAGVSQTPSNKVTEKGKYVELRCDPISGHTALYWYRQSLGQGPEFLIYFQGTGAADDSGLPNDRFFAVRPEGSVSTLKIQRTERGDSAVYLCASSLRTGDSYEQYFGPGTRLTVT.

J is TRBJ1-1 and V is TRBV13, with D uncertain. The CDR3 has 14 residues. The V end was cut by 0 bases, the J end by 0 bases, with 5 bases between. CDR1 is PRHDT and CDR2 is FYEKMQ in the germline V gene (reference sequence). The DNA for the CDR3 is TGTGCCAGCAGCTTAGGTATGTTGAACACTGAAGCTTTCTTT. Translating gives CASSLGMLNTEAFF.

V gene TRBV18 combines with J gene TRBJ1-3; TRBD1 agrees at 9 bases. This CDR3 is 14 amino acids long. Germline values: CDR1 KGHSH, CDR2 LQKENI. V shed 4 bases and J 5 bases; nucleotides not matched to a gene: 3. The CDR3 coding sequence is TGTGCCAGCTCACAAGGACAGGGGAGAAACACCATATATTTT. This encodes CASSQGQGRNTIYF.

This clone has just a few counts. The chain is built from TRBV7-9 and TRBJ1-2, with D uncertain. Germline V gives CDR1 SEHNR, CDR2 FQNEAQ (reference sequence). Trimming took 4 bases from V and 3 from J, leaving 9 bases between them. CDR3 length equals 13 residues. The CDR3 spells CASSSLRHYGYTF. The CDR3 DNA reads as TGTGCCAGCAGCTCACTGAGGCACTATGGCTACACCTTC.

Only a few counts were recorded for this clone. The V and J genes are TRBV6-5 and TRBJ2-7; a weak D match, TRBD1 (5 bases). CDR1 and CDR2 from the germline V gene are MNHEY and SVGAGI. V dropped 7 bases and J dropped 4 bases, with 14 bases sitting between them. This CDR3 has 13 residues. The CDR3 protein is CASKRQTAYEQYF. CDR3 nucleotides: TGTGCCAGCAAGCGACAGACGGCATACGAGCAGTACTTC.

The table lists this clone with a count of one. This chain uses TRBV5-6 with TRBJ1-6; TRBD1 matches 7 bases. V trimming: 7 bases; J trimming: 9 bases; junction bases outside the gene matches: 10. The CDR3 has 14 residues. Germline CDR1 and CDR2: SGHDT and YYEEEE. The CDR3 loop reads CASRQGQGFSPLHF. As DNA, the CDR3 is TGTGCCAGCCGACAGGGCCAGGGATTTTCACCCCTCCACTTT. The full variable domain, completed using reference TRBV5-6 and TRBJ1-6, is DAGVTQSPTHLIKTRGQQVTLRCSPKSGHDTVSWYQQALGQGPQFIFQYYEEEERQRGNFPDRFSGHQFPNYSSELNVNALLLGDSALYLCASRQGQGFSPLHFGNGTRLTVT.

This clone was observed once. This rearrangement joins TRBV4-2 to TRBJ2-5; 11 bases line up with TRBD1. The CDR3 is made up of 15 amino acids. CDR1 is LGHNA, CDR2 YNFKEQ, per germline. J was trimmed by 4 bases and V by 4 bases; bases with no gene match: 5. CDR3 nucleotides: TGTGCCAGCAGCCGACGGACAGGGGGCTTAGAGACCCAGTACTTC. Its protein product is CASSRRTGGLETQYF.

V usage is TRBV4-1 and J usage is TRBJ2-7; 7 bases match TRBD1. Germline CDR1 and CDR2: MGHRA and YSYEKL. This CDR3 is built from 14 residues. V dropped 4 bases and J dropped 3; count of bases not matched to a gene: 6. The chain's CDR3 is CASSRQGGLYEQYF. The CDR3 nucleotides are TGCGCCAGCAGCCGACAGGGTGGTCTCTACGAGCAGTACTTC.